These 23 T cell receptor beta chains were all obtained from the same sample, sequenced in a study of blood T cell repertoires in COVID-19. Generated by immunoSEQ multiplex PCR, the TCRdb table keeps only in-frame clones and is missing some. This sample has under 300,000 clones; 70% to 85% occur once, and the top ten carry 4.5% to 5%. Input material: peripheral blood. The origin of the receptors is a woman of 80 years or more with active or convalescent COVID-19.

This clone was seen only a few times. This chain joins TRBV27 and TRBJ1-2; no clear D gene. V lost 3 bases and J 7 bases, leaving 27 bases between the germline ends. The CDR3 spans 18 residues. Germline values: CDR1 MNHEY, CDR2 SMNVEV (reference sequence). For the CDR3, the DNA is TGTGCCAGCAGTTTTTTAGTCGGGGTTCGACGGGGAACGGGTGGCTACACCTTC. Protein product: CASSFLVGVRRGTGGYTF.

The V gene is TRBV19, the J gene TRBJ1-4, with TRBD1 identical over 8 bases. The junction had 8 bases not matched to a gene; V was cut back by 5 bases and J by 9 bases. The V gene's germline CDR1 is LNHDA and CDR2 SQIVND (reference sequence). CDR3 length: 14 amino acids. DNA for the CDR3: TGTGCCAGTAGTCGACAGGGGAGAGCCCAAAAACTGTTTTTT. It translates to CASSRQGRAQKLFF.

V gene TRBV3-1 (or the pseudogene TRBV3-2) combines with J gene TRBJ2-7, with D perhaps matching TRBD1 (5 bases). V was clipped by 0 bases and J by 5 bases, with 11 bases between them. Germline V gene sequence: CDR1 LGHDT, CDR2 YNNKEL (reference sequence). CDR3 length: 14 amino acids. CDR3 nucleotide sequence: TGTGCCAGCAGCCAAGAGGCCAGGGCCCACGAGCAGTACTTC. Translated, it gives CASSQEARAHEQYF.

The chain employs TRBV28 and TRBJ1-2; a weak D match, TRBD1 (6 bases). V lost 10 bases and J 5 bases, leaving 17 bases between the germline ends. The CDR3 has 13 amino acids. Germline V gene sequence: CDR1 MDHEN, CDR2 SYDVKM. The CDR3 DNA sequence: TGTGCCATCAAACTACAGGGTCAGTATGGCTACACCTTC. Protein: CAIKLQGQYGYTF.

This rearrangement joins TRBV7-6 to TRBJ2-3; 7 nucleotides agree with TRBD2. J lost 1 base, V lost 5 bases, and 12 bases had no gene match. Looked up from germline, CDR1 is SGHVS and CDR2 is FNYEAQ. This CDR3 comprises 17 residues. The CDR3, as DNA: TGTGCCAGCAGCCCCAGGGAAATGAGCGGGGGCACAGATACGCAGTATTTT. This gives the protein CASSPREMSGGTDTQYF.

This clone was observed a handful of times. The chain carries TRBV10-3 and TRBJ2-3, with D possibly TRBD1 on 6 matching bases. Germline-derived CDR1 and CDR2 are ENHRY and SYGVKD. V shed 3 bases and J shed 2 bases, with 12 bases lying between them. The CDR3 extends over 15 amino acids. The CDR3 protein is CAISEGGINTDTQYF. For the CDR3, the DNA is TGTGCCATCAGTGAAGGGGGAATAAACACAGATACGCAGTATTTT.

V usage is TRBV19 and J usage is TRBJ2-7; D ambiguous. The CDR3 covers 14 residues. Per germline, CDR1 LNHDA and CDR2 SQIVND (reference sequence). V lost 4 bases, J lost 0 bases, and 10 bases lay in between. As DNA, the CDR3 is TGTGCCAGTAGTACTGGGCAGTCCTCCTACGAGCAGTACTTC. Translating gives CASSTGQSSYEQYF.

This clone appeared a single time. This CDR3 reads CTSSQVPTRSETQYF. DNA of the CDR3: TGCACCAGCAGCCAAGTCCCGACTAGATCGGAGACCCAGTACTTC. The chain combines TRBV1 with TRBJ2-5; the listed D gene, TRBD2, was not tested against the DNA. TRBV1 is labeled a pseudogene. The CDR3 totals 15 residues.

The CDR3 nucleotides read TGTGCCAGCACAAAGACAGATAACACCGGGGAGCTGTTTTTT. Encoded protein: CASTKTDNTGELFF. This sequence joins TRBV18 and TRBJ2-2, with D possibly being TRBD1 (5 bases). V was clipped by 8 bases and J by 2 bases, with 12 bases between them. The CDR3 contains 14 residues. Germline CDR1 KGHSH, CDR2 LQKENI.

For the CDR3, the DNA is TGTGCCAGCAGGACCCCCGGGACAGGGACAAATGAGCAGTTCTTC. Its translation is CASRTPGTGTNEQFF. The chain is built from TRBV6-5 and TRBJ2-1; TRBD1 agrees at 9 bases. The length of the CDR3 is 15 residues. Germline CDR1 and CDR2: MNHEY and SVGAGI. Trimming removed 6 bases from V and 7 bases from J; junction bases left unmatched: 10.

This clone was seen just once. This chain links TRBV19 with TRBJ1-5; D unclear. The germline gives CDR1 LNHDA, CDR2 SQIVND (reference sequence). V gave up 8 bases and J gave up 4 bases, with 12 bases separating them. The CDR3 contains 13 residues. The CDR3 loop reads CASSDFRNQPQHF. The DNA for the CDR3 is TGTGCCAGTTCAGACTTTCGGAATCAGCCCCAGCATTTT.

The gene calls are TRBV3-1 (or the pseudogene TRBV3-2) and TRBJ2-7, with TRBD1 matching over 10 bases. Germline values: CDR1 LGHDT, CDR2 YNNKEL (reference sequence). J lost 6 bases, V lost 1 base, and 9 bases had no gene match. The CDR3 is made up of 16 amino acids. CDR3 sequence reads: CASSQVVTGGLFEQYF. DNA of the CDR3: TGTGCCAGCAGCCAAGTAGTGACAGGGGGCTTGTTCGAGCAGTACTTC.

This clone was seen a handful of times. The chain links TRBV7-8 to TRBJ2-7; D is unresolved. CDR3 size: 17 residues. Looked up from germline, CDR1 is SGHVS and CDR2 is FQNEAQ. With 0 bases removed from V and 5 bases from J, the gap between germline ends came to 20 bases. In DNA form, the CDR3 reads TGTGCCAGCAGCTTAGCGGTTCTCTCCTACGAGGTGCACGAGCAGTACTTC. Translating gives CASSLAVLSYEVHEQYF.

V is TRBV4-2 and J is TRBJ1-4, with D possibly matching TRBD1 (6 bases). V lost 0 bases and J 4 bases, leaving 15 bases between the germline ends. The CDR3 is 17 amino acids. Germline CDR1 is LGHNA and CDR2 is YNFKEQ. CDR3 sequence reads: CASSQEGGGRSNEKLFF. CDR3 bases: TGTGCCAGCAGCCAAGAGGGTGGGGGCCGGAGTAATGAAAAACTGTTTTTT.

The chain couples TRBV7-2 to TRBJ1-2, with D unclear. Germline-derived CDR1 and CDR2 are SGHTA and FQGNSA. The CDR3 sequence is 12 residues long. The V end lost 5 bases, the J end lost 8 bases, and 12 bases lay between the germline ends. CDR3 bases: TGTGCCAGCAGCCCCGTTGTAATCGGCTACACCTTC. Amino acids: CASSPVVIGYTF.

The chain couples TRBV5-1 to TRBJ1-1, with a tentative D call TRBD1 (6 bases). V shed 3 bases and J shed 1 base, with 13 bases lying between them. Germline lookup yields CDR1 SGHRS and CDR2 YFSETQ. The CDR3 spans 15 residues. The CDR3 is CASSSGRGSNTEAFF. CDR3 nucleotides: TGCGCCAGCAGCTCAGGCAGGGGTTCGAACACTGAAGCTTTCTTT.

A single count supports this clone. The chain uses TRBV16 and TRBJ2-7, with 7 bases identical to TRBD1. This CDR3 contains 15 residues. The V gene's germline CDR1 is KGHSY and CDR2 FQNENV. The J segment lost 3 bases and the V segment lost 4 bases, leaving 9 bases of the junction unmatched. In DNA form, the CDR3 reads TGTGCCAGCAGCCTTACCCGGGACAGCAGCTACGAGCAGTACTTC. This gives the protein CASSLTRDSSYEQYF.

This chain connects TRBV28 to TRBJ2-1; TRBD2 matches at 9 bases. The CDR3 spans 18 residues. The J segment lost 4 bases and the V segment lost 8 bases, leaving 18 bases of the junction unmatched. Germline values: CDR1 MDHEN, CDR2 SYDVKM. CDR3 DNA: TGTGCCAGCGGTCTTCCGGGCCAGGCTAGCGGGGCGTACAATGAGCAGTTCTTC. The encoded protein is CASGLPGQASGAYNEQFF.

The chain has TRBV6-5 and TRBJ1-6; a weak D match, TRBD1 (6 bases). V was pared by 8 bases and J by 14 bases, with 22 bases between. Germline loops: CDR1 MNHEY, CDR2 SVGAGI. This CDR3 is 14 amino acids long. The DNA for the CDR3 is TGTGCCAGCCCCGGGGACAATTATCCCTCGACCCTCCACTTT. It yields the protein CASPGDNYPSTLHF.

This clone turned up a few times. The chain is built from TRBV5-4 and TRBJ1-2; TRBD1 aligns across 7 bases. In germline, CDR1 is SGHNT, CDR2 YYREEE (reference sequence). The V and J ends lost 4 bases and 3 bases, in that order; junction bases with no gene match: 9. The CDR3 is 15 residues long. CDR3 protein: CASSINRGFDYGYTF. In DNA form, the CDR3 reads TGTGCCAGCAGCATTAACAGGGGATTTGACTATGGCTACACCTTC.

The chain carries TRBV11-2 and TRBJ1-5, with 10 bases that match TRBD1. Germline CDR1 is SGHAT and CDR2 is FQNNGV. The CDR3 length is 16 residues. V lost 1 base to trimming and J lost 5 bases; unmatched junction nucleotides: 5. This chain's CDR3 is CASSLGGTGDYQPQHF. CDR3 nucleotide sequence: TGTGCCAGCAGCTTAGGGGGGACAGGGGATTATCAGCCCCAGCATTTT.

The sample holds a few counts of this clone. The chain has TRBV30 and TRBJ2-5; 8 bases match TRBD1. With V trimmed by 1 base and J by 4 bases, 2 bases remained unmatched. Germline V gene data show CDR1 as GTSNPN and CDR2 as SVGIG (reference sequence). This CDR3 is built from 13 residues. As DNA, the CDR3 is TGTGCCTGGAGTGAGGACAGGGTAGAGACCCAGTACTTC. Its translation: CAWSEDRVETQYF.

This clone was detected a few times. This chain connects TRBV7-9 to TRBJ1-3; no definite D call. This CDR3 is 13 amino acids long. Germline V gene data show CDR1 as SEHNR and CDR2 as FQNEAQ (reference sequence). Trimming took 5 bases from V and 0 from J, leaving 5 bases between them. CDR3 amino acids: CASSASSGNTIYF. The CDR3 region has the DNA TGTGCCAGCAGCGCCAGCTCTGGAAACACCATATATTTT.